The present T cell receptor beta chain was sequenced within a study of blood T cell repertoires in COVID-19. At the level of the study: Sites across the United States, Italy and Spain contributed samples from acute and convalescent COVID-19. The cDNA or gDNA used as material had been derived from T cells, B-cell-depleted T cells, or PBMCs.

The V segment lost 4 bases and the J segment 3 bases; nucleotides outside the gene matches: 6. The CDR3 is made up of 14 amino acids. CDR1 LGHDT and CDR2 YNNKEL come from the germline V gene (reference sequence). Per the original methods: Reference gene primer amplification gave nucleated cell count estimates. Produced via immunoSEQ multiplex PCR; TCRdb's table is partial and in-frame only. V, J and clone size were drawn from that table, and D and trimming were deduced from the DNA. The sample includes around 280,000 clones, about nine tenths of them seen just once. Material: peripheral blood. This clonotype was sampled from a woman in her 30s with COVID-19, enrolled during active disease. The rearrangement joins TRBV3-1 (or the pseudogene TRBV3-2) to TRBJ2-7, with TRBD1 matching 7 bases. CDR3 sequence (DNA): TGTGCCAGCAGCCCCCCGGACAGGAGCTACGAGCAGTACTTC. Translating gives CASSPPDRSYEQYF.